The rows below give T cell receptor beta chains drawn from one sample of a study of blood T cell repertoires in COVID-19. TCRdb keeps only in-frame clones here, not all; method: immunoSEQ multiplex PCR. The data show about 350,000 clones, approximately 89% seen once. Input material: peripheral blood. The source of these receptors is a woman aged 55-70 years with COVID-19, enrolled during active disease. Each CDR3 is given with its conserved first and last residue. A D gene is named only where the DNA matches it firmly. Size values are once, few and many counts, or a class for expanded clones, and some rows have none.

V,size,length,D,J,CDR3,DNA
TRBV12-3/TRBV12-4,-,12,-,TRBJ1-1,CASSFGNTEAFF,TGTGCCAGCAGTTTCGGGAACACTGAAGCTTTCTTT
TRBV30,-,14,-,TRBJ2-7,CAWSVGTSGYEQYF,TGTGCCTGGAGCGTCGGGACAAGTGGCTACGAGCAGTACTTC
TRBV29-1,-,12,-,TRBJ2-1,CSVTQNYNEQFF,TGCAGCGTCACACAGAATTACAATGAGCAGTTCTTC
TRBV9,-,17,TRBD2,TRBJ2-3,CASSASGGPVSTDTQYF,TGTGCCAGCAGCGCTAGCGGGGGCCCAGTTAGCACAGATACGCAGTATTTT
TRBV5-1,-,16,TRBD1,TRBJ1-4,CASSLVWQGVNEKLFF,TGCGCCAGCAGCTTGGTCTGGCAGGGGGTTAATGAAAAACTGTTTTTT
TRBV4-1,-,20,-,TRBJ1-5,CASSPRPGQPIGDSNQPQHF,TGCGCCAGCAGCCCGCGGCCGGGACAACCGATCGGGGATAGCAATCAGCCCCAGCATTTT
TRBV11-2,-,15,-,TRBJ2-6,CASRLGGPGANVLTF,TGTGCCAGCAGGTTAGGGGGGCCCGGGGCCAACGTCCTGACTTTC
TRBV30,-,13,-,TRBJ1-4,CAWGGQVKEKLFF,TGTGCCTGGGGGGGGCAGGTAAAGGAAAAACTGTTTTTT
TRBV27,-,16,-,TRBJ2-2,CASSLWRGAFTGELFF,TGTGCCAGCAGTTTATGGCGGGGAGCCTTCACCGGGGAGCTGTTTTTT
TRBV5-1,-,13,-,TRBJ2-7,CASSHLGVYEQYF,TGCGCCAGCAGTCATCTCGGGGTTTACGAGCAGTACTTC
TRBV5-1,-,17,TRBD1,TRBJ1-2,CASSLKGQGATNYGYTF,TGCGCCAGCAGCCTCAAGGGACAGGGCGCTACTAACTATGGCTACACCTTC
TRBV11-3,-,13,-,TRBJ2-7,CASSEGDNHEQYF,TGTGCCAGCAGCGAGGGGGACAACCACGAGCAGTACTTC
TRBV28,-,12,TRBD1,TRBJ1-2,CASSLGQGGSTF,TGTGCCAGCAGTTTGGGACAGGGGGGATCCACCTTC
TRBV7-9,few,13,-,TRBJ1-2,CASSSLVLAGYTF,TGTGCCAGCAGCAGCCTGGTACTCGCTGGCTACACCTTC
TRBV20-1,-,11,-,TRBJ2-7,CSAQLPRVQYF,TGCAGTGCTCAACTTCCCAGGGTGCAGTACTTC
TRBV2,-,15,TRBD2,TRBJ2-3,CASSEWLAESDTQYF,TGTGCCAGCAGTGAATGGCTAGCGGAATCAGATACGCAGTATTTT
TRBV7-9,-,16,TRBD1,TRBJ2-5,CASSFGTGQLIETQYF,TGTGCCAGCAGCTTCGGGACAGGACAGTTAATAGAGACCCAGTACTTC
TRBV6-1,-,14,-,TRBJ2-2,CASSDSGYTGELFF,TGTGCCAGCAGTGATTCAGGTTACACCGGGGAGCTGTTTTTT
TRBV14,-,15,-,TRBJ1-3,CASSHLTGSGNTIYF,TGTGCCAGCAGCCACCTGACAGGCTCTGGAAACACCATATATTTT
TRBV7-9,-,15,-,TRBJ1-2,CASSRNKGGDDGYTF,TGTGCCAGCAGCAGAAATAAAGGGGGGGATGATGGCTACACCTTC
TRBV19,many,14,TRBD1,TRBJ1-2,CASNADRQRHGYTF,TGTGCCAGTAACGCGGACAGGCAGCGCCATGGCTACACCTTC
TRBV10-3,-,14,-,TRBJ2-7,CAISGKAGVHEQYF,TGTGCCATCAGTGGTAAGGCAGGGGTCCACGAGCAGTACTTC